This T cell receptor (beta chain) stems from a study of blood T cell repertoires in COVID-19. Whole-study context: The United States, Italy and Spain supplied acute and convalescent COVID-19 samples.

Some clones are missing from TCRdb's copy, which holds only in-frame ones; the method was immunoSEQ multiplex PCR. Of 290,000 or so clones listed, approximately 86% are singletons. Self-reported history from a screening survey and questionnaire set each donor's cohort. Cohort 3 donors were reported recovered after two negative PCRs, clearance, or symptom resolution. The germline gives CDR1 MNHNS, CDR2 SASEGT. This CDR3 spans 14 amino acids. V trimming: 5 bases; J trimming: 6 bases; junction bases outside the gene matches: 8. The chain recombines TRBV6-1 with TRBJ2-7, with 9 bases fitting TRBD1. The sequenced sample consisted of PBMCs or T cells enriched from blood (not recorded which). The clonotype originates from a woman aged 18-35 years who had recovered from COVID-19. The CDR3, as DNA: TGTGCCAGCAGTTCAGGACAGGGGTTTTCCGAGCAGTACTTC. Translating it yields CASSSGQGFSEQYF.